This TCR beta chain comes out of a study of shared clonotypes between healthy human individuals (dated by TCRdb to about 2020). A note on the overall study: A few men and a couple of women, aged 18 to 49 years, made up the cohort. For each donor, CD4 naive and CD4 memory were each given three plates, CD8 naive was given two plates, and CD8 memory was given one plate. The study deeply sequenced blood TCR repertoires of five healthy adults to estimate repertoire size and the extent of clonotype sharing between individuals. To increase sequencing depth and limit assay-specific biases, TCR repertoire library preparation and sequencing were carried out by different laboratories using diverse techniques. Each donor's leukapheresis produced roughly between about 0.9 and 9.5 billion PBMCs. Results the study describes overall, beyond this receptor: Rarefaction of sorted-subset datasets indicated incomplete sequencing despite the large sequencing depth. Naive subsets generally had larger estimated clonotype richness than memory subsets did. Higher generation probabilities were observed for clonotypes shared by all four sorted-subset donors than for non-shared clonotypes. Sampling was limited to blood, and TCR repertoires in tissue likely differ from TCR repertoires in blood. Because the study included only a small number of donors, the genetic and exposure-history diversity represented was limited. Pairwise subsampling led to the expectation that sequencing depth would affect the degree of clonotype sharing among donors. Sharing across a handful of donors was observed for approximately 5% of naive CD4, 3.5% of naive CD8, 2.3% of memory CD4, and about 0.39% of memory CD8 clonotypes.

The CDR3 goes from the cysteine to the phenylalanine over 19 residues. Just CDR3 DNA is preserved here, 57 bases in frame from base 1. CDR1 SGHAT and CDR2 FQNNGV were looked up in the germline V gene. The V end gives up 2 bases and the J end 0 bases, leaving 12 bases in the junction not matched to a gene. Comment on this clone: This clone's antigen is unknown. Base qualities are missing; no much larger clone stands one base away.

TCR CDR3 regions were amplified from genomic DNA by multiplex PCR using the deep immunoSEQ assay. Genomic DNA extracted from each cell subset was distributed evenly over all wells of several immunoSEQ 96-well plates, and each plate served as one replicate. For sorted subsets, approximately 0.2 ug of genomic DNA, equivalent to roughly 33,000 T cell genomes, went into each replicate PCR. The purified libraries were quantified using a Qubit 3.0 fluorometer, sized with a Bioanalyzer 2100, and then quantified again using the KAPA Library Quantification kit. Each immunoSEQ 96-well plate was sequenced on its own single-read 150-cycle Illumina NextSeq 550 flow cell. From the authors' description of their analysis: Because only junctional sequences without quality scores were contained in the immunoSEQ output, filtering matching that applied to full-length reads could not be performed. Sequences were annotated with PyIR, a Python wrapper for IgBLAST v1.9, and V/J genes and CDR3 were assigned using IMGT germline references. Reads with weak V/J assignments (E-value above 1e-6), missing CDR3, stop codons, out-of-frame junctions, or ambiguous translated residues were removed. A V3J clonotype was defined by an identical inferred V gene, J gene, and CDR3 amino acid sequence. To compute the percentage overlap between repertoires, the number of shared unique clonotypes was divided by the size of the smaller repertoire. Three approaches were used to assess repertoire richness: RTK rarefaction, the Chao1 estimator, and Recon v2.1 estimates of unobserved clonotypes. Generation probabilities for all TCRbeta clonotypes obtained by the gDNA method from a few donors were computed using OLGA. TCRdb stores this immuneACCESS table with in-frame sequences only. Part of the clones is absent; in the studies checked, under half of the shortfall reflects unresolved V genes, and no reason is known for the rest. That table furnishes V, J and clone size, whereas the DNA furnished D and trimming. For this sample there are around 980,000 clones; approximately 78% appear just once. The top ten clones comprise 0.5% to 0.65% of the sample.

The donors were healthy, HIV-negative adults with no recently reported acute infections or vaccinations. All donors were Caucasian adults living in Nashville, Tennessee, USA. CD4+ T cells were enriched by magnetic negative selection, after which naive cells were positively selected on CD45RA and the negative fraction was taken as the memory subset. Blood was obtained by leukapheresis, after which PBMCs were separated by Ficoll-Histopaque density gradient centrifugation and cryopreserved in liquid nitrogen vapor phase. Analytical flow cytometry was used to check the purity and quantity of each magnetically sorted T cell population. Each sorted fraction had its genomic DNA isolated and then quantified by UV absorbance on a Nanodrop 2000c.

Sample: memory CD4+ T cells from PBMCs. This specimen's cell subset or site label, interpreted: CD45RA-negative fraction. The chain links TRBV11-2 with TRBJ2-7; TRBD2 agrees with 11 junctional bases. The receptor was derived from a man younger than 35 in good health. Some clones in this sample may be carry-over from other donors' samples. CDR3 loop: CASSLKGTSGKRSSYEQYF. The sequenced DNA is TGTGCCAGCAGCTTAAAAGGGACTAGCGGAAAAAGAAGCTCCTACGAGCAGTACTTC.